This T cell receptor (beta chain) was sequenced during a study of circulating CD8 cells and anti-PD-1 response in melanoma. Each library started from roughly 15 ng of total RNA using the QIAseq Immune Repertoire TCR panel. TCRdb processed the reads anew with MiXCR; each CDR3 protein has one entry. The repertoire holds 1,000 to 1,500 distinct CDR3 sequences, with 7.5% to 10% as singletons. Trimming removed 3 bases from V and 2 bases from J, with 4 bases in between. CDR1 is LNHDA and CDR2 is SQIVND in the germline V gene (reference sequence). The CDR3 covers 12 residues. From live CD3+CD8+TCRalphabeta+ cells, four PD-1 and/or TIGIT subsets were sorted.

This chain links TRBV19 with TRBJ1-1; D uncertain. The TCR originated in a human donor with melanoma. Sequencing was performed on CD8+ T cells from PBMCs, taken at baseline or after one month of anti-PD-1 therapy (not recorded which). In DNA, the CDR3 is TGTGCCAGTAGTATGGGTAACACTGAAGCTTTCTTT. Encoded protein: CASSMGNTEAFF.